A selection of T cell receptor beta chains follows, all from one sample in a study of shared clonotypes between healthy human individuals. Some clones are missing from TCRdb's copy, which holds only in-frame ones; the method was immunoSEQ multiplex PCR. This repertoire shows roughly 490,000 clones, about 80% found once; its top ten account for about 12%. The sample taken for sequencing was PBMCs. The receptors were gathered from a middle-aged woman in good health. Some clones in this sample may be carry-over from other donors' samples. The CDR3 runs from the conserved cysteine through the conserved F or W. A D gene is named only where the DNA matches it firmly. For some rows the clone size is stated as once, few or many, or as a class when expanded; others skip it.

size,V,J,D,DNA,CDR3
NA,TRBV27,TRBJ2-1,NA,TGTGCCAGCAGCCATAGCGGAAGCAATGAGCAGTTCTTC,CASSHSGSNEQFF
NA,TRBV5-5,TRBJ2-5,TRBD2,TGTGCCAGCAGCACTAGCGGACAAGAGACCCAGTACTTC,CASSTSGQETQYF
few,TRBV9,TRBJ2-1,TRBD2,TGTGCCAGCAGCGTAGAAAGCGGGACTAGCGGGAGGAATGAGCAGTTCTTC,CASSVESGTSGRNEQFF
many,TRBV28,TRBJ2-3,NA,TGTGCCAGCAGCACCCCGGGACACCGCACAGATACGCAGTATTTT,CASSTPGHRTDTQYF
NA,TRBV19,TRBJ2-5,TRBD1,TGTGCCAGTAGTGCCCAGGGGGCGAAGGAGACCCAGTACTTC,CASSAQGAKETQYF
NA,TRBV5-1,TRBJ1-1,NA,TGCGCCAGCAGCTTGGACAGGGCGGACACTGAAGCTTTCTTT,CASSLDRADTEAFF
NA,TRBV5-4,TRBJ2-1,NA,TGTGCCAGCAGCTTGGAACTGTACAATGAGCAGTTCTTC,CASSLELYNEQFF
NA,TRBV18,TRBJ2-1,NA,TGTGCCAGCTCACTTCTCCCTGAGCAGTTCTTC,CASSLLPEQFF
NA,TRBV27,TRBJ2-7,NA,TGTGCCAGCAGCTTAGGGCGAGGGCTCTACGAGCAGTACTTC,CASSLGRGLYEQYF
NA,TRBV27,TRBJ1-2,NA,TGTGCCAGCAGTTTATTGGGGGGGAAGTATGGCTACACCTTC,CASSLLGGKYGYTF
NA,TRBV28,TRBJ1-3,NA,TGTGCCAGCCGAGGGGGGGGAGAAGGAAACACCATATATTTT,CASRGGGEGNTIYF
many,TRBV9,TRBJ2-2,TRBD2,TGTGCCAGCAGCGTAGTTGTACTAGCGGGAGCCGGGGAGCTGTTTTTT,CASSVVVLAGAGELFF
once,TRBV2,TRBJ1-5,NA,TGTGCCAGCAGTGGAAGGGCCCGCGATCAGCCCAAGCATTTT,CASSGRARDQPKHF
NA,TRBV30,TRBJ2-7,TRBD1,TGTGCCTGGAGTGTGATGGGACAGGCAGTTACCGGGTCCTATTACGAGCAGTACTTC,CAWSVMGQAVTGSYYEQYF
few,TRBV29-1,TRBJ1-1,NA,TGCAGCGTTGAGGGCAGATTGCAGAACACTGAAGCTTTCTTT,CSVEGRLQNTEAFF
NA,TRBV9,TRBJ2-2,TRBD1,TGTGCCAGCAGCTACGGGACAGGGAACACCGGGGAGCTGTTTTTT,CASSYGTGNTGELFF
NA,TRBV11-2,TRBJ2-7,NA,TGTGCCAGCAGCTTGATTCAGGGAATGGGGAACGAGCAGTACTTC,CASSLIQGMGNEQYF
NA,TRBV11-2,TRBJ2-1,TRBD1,TGTGCCAGCACCACACCTAACAGGGGTGATAATGAGCAGTTCTTC,CASTTPNRGDNEQFF
NA,TRBV27,TRBJ1-1,NA,TGTGCCAGCAGTTTCGGACCTACGGGGGGCACTGAAGCTTTCTTT,CASSFGPTGGTEAFF
NA,TRBV7-6,TRBJ2-5,TRBD2,TGTGCCAGCAGCTTAGCGCCTAGCGGGATCCAAGAGACCCAGTACTTC,CASSLAPSGIQETQYF